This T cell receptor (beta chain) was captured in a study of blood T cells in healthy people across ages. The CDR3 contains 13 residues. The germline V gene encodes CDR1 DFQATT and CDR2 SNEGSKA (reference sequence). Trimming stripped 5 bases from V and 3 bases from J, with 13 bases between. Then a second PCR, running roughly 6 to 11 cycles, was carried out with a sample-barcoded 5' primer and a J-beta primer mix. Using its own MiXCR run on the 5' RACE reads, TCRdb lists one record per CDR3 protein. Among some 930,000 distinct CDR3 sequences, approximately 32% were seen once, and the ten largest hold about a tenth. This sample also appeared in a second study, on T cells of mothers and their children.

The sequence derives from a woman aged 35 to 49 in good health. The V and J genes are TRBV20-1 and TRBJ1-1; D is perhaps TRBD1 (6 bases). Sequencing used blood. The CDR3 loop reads CSAGGTGYTEAFF. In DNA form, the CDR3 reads TGCAGTGCTGGAGGAACAGGGTACACTGAAGCTTTCTTT.